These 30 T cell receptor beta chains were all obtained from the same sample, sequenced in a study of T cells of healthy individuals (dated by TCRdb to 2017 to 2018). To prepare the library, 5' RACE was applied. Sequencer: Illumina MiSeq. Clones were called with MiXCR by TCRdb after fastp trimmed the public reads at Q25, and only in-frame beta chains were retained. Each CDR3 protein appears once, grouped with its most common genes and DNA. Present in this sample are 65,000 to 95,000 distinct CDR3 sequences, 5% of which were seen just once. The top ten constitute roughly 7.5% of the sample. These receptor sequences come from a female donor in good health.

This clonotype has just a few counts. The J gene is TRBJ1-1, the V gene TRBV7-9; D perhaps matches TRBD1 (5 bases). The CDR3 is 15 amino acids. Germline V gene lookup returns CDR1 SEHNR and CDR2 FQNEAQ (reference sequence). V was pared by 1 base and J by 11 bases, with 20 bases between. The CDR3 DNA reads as TGTGCCAGCAGCTTAGACCAGGGCGCCGGTAGTATTGCTTTCTTT. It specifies CASSLDQGAGSIAFF.

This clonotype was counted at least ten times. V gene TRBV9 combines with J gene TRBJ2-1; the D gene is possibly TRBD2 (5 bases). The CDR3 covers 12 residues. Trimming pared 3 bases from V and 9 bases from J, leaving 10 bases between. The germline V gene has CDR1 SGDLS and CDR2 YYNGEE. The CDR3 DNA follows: TGTGCCAGCAGCGCCCGGGAACCTGAGCAGTTCTTC. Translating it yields CASSAREPEQFF.

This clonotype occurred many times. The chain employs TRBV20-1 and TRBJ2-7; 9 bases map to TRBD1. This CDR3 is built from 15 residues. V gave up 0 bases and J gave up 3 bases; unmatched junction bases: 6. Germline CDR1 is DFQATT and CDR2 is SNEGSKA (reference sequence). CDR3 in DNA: TGCAGTGCTAGAGATCCGGAGACAGGGGGCTACGAGCAGTACTTC. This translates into CSARDPETGGYEQYF.

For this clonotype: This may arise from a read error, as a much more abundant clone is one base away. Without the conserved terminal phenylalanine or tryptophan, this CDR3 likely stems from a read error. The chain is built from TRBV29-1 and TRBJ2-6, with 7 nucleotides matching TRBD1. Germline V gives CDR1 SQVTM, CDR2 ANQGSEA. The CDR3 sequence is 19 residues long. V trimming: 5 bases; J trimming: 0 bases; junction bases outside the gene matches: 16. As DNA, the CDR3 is TGCAGCGTTTCGGGGACAGTGGAAGGGTTCCGCTCTGGGGCCAACGTCCTGACTTCC. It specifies CSVSGTVEGFRSGANVLTS.

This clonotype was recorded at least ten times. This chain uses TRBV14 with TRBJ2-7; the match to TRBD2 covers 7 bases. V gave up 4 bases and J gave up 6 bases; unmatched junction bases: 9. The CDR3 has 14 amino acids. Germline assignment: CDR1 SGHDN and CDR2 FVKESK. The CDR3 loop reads CASSPRMWGGEQYF. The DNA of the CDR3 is TGTGCCAGCAGCCCAAGAATGTGGGGGGGCGAGCAGTACTTC.

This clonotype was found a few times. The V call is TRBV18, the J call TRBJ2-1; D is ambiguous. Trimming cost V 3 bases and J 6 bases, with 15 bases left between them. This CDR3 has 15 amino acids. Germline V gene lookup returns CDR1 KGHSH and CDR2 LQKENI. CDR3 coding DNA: TGTGCCAGCTCACCGAAAGTGTCACATCGCAATGAGCAGTTCTTC. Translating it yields CASSPKVSHRNEQFF.

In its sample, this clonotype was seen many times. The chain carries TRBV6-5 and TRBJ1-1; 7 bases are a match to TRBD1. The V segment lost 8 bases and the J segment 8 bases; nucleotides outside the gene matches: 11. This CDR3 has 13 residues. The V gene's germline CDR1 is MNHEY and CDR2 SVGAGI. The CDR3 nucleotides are TGTGCCAGCTCTCAGGGACAGCCTTTCGAAGCTTTCTTT. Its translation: CASSQGQPFEAFF.

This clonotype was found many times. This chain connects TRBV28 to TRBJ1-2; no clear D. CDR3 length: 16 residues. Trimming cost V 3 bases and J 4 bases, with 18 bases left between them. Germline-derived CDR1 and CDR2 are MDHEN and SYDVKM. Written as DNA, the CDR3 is TGTGCCAGCAGTTTTGCGGCGATTAACTTTCCCTATGGCTACACCTTC. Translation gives CASSFAAINFPYGYTF.

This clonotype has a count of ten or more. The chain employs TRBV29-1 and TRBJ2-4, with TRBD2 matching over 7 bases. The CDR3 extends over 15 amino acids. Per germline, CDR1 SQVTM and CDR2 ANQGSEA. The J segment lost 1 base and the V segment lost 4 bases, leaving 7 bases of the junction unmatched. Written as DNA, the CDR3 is TGCAGCGTTGTGCGGGAGAATGATGCCAAAAACATTCAGTACTTC. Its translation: CSVVRENDAKNIQYF. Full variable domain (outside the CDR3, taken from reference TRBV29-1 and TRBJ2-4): SAVISQKPSRDICQRGTSLTIQCQVDSQVTMMFWYRQQPGQSLTLIATANQGSEATYESGFVIDKFPISRPNLTFSTLTVSNMSPEDSSIYLCSVVRENDAKNIQYFGAGTRLSVL.

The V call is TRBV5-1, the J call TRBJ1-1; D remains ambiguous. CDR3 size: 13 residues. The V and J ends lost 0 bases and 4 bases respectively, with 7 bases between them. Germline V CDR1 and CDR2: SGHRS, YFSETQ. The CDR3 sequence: CASSLAPSTEAFF. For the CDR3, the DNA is TGCGCCAGCAGCTTGGCCCCGAGCACTGAAGCTTTCTTT. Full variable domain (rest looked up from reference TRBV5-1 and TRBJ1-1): KAGVTQTPRYLIKTRGQQVTLSCSPISGHRSVSWYQQTPGQGLQFLFEYFSETQRNKGNFPGRFSGRQFSNSRSEMNVSTLELGDSALYLCASSLAPSTEAFFGQGTRLTVV.

This CDR3 is CASSTPDRQPQHF. In DNA, the CDR3 is TGTGCCAGTAGTACCCCTGATAGGCAGCCCCAGCATTTT. The chain employs TRBV19 and TRBJ1-5; D ambiguous. The CDR3 is 13 amino acids. Deletions cut 4 bases from V and 7 bases from J, with 11 bases between. CDR1 is LNHDA, CDR2 SQIVND, per germline (reference sequence). The full variable domain, in which reference TRBV19 and TRBJ1-5 provide the parts outside the CDR3, is DGGITQSPKYLFRKEGQNVTLSCEQNLNHDAMYWYRQDPGQGLRLIYYSQIVNDFQKGDIAEGYSVSREKKESFPLTVTSAQKNPTAFYLCASSTPDRQPQHFGDGTRLSIL.

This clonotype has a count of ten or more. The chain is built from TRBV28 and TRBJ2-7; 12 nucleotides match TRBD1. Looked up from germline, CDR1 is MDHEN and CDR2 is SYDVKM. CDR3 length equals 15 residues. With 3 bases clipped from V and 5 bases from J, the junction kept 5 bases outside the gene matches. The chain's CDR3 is CASSFGGTGGHEQYF. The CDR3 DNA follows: TGTGCCAGCAGTTTCGGGGGGACAGGGGGCCACGAGCAGTACTTC.

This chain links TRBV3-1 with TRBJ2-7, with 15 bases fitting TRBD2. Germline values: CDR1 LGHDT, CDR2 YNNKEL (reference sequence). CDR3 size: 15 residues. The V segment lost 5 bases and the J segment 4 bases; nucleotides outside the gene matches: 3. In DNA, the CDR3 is TGTGCCAGCAGCGGACTAGCGGGAGGGAGGTACGAGCAGTACTTC. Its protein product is CASSGLAGGRYEQYF.

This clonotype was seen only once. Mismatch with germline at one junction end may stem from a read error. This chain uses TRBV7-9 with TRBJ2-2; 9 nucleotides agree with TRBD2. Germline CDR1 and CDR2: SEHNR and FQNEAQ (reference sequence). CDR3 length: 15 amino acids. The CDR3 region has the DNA TGTGCTAGCAGCTATAGCGGGAGTAACACCGGGGAGCTGTTTTTT. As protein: CASSYSGSNTGELFF.

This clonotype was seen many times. The CDR3 is CASSTGGNQPQHF. The CDR3, as DNA: TGTGCCAGCAGTACAGGGGGGAATCAGCCCCAGCATTTT. The gene calls are TRBV6-5 and TRBJ1-5; 8 bases fit TRBD1. The V gene's germline CDR1 is MNHEY and CDR2 SVGAGI. CDR3 length: 13 amino acids. V shed 5 bases and J 4 bases; nucleotides not matched to a gene: 1.

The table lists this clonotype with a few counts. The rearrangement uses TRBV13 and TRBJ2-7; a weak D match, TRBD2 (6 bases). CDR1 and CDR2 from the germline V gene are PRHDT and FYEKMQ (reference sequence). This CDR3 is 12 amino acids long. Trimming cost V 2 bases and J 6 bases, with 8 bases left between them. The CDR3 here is CASSLTSSEQYF. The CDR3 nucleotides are TGTGCCAGCAGCTTAACTAGCTCCGAGCAGTACTTC. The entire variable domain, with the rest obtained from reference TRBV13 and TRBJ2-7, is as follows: AAGVIQSPRHLIKEKRETATLKCYPIPRHDTVYWYQQGPGQDPQFLISFYEKMQSDKGSIPDRFSAQQFSDYHSELNMSSLELGDSALYFCASSLTSSEQYFGPGTRLTVT.

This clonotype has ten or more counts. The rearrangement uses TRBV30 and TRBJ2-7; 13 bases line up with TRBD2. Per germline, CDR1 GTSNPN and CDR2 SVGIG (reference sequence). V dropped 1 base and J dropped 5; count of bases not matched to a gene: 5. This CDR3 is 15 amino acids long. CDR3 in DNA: TGTGCCTGGAGTGAGGGACTAGCGGGATTGGACGAGCAGTACTTC. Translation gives CAWSEGLAGLDEQYF.

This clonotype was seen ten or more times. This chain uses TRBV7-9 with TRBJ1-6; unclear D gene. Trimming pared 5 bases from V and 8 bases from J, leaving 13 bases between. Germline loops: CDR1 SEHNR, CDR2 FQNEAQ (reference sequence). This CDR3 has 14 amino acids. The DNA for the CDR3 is TGTGCCAGCAGCCCCTGGGCCCTCCATTCACCCCTCCACTTT. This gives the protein CASSPWALHSPLHF.

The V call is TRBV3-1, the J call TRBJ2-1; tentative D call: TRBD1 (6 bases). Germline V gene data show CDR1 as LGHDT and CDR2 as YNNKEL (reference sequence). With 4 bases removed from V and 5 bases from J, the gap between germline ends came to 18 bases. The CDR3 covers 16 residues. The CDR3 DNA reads TGTGCCAGCAGCCCCCTCCAGGGGCCGCCTAACAATGAGCAGTTCTTC. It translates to CASSPLQGPPNNEQFF.

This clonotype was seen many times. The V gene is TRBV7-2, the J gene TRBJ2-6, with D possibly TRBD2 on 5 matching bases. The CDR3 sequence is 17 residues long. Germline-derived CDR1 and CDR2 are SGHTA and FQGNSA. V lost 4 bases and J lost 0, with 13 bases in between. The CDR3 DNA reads TGTGCCAGCAGCTCCACTAGACACCGCTCTGGGGCCAACGTCCTGACTTTC. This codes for CASSSTRHRSGANVLTF.

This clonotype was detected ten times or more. For the CDR3, the DNA is TGTGCCAGCTCACCAAGTAGGGATGGCACTGAAGCTTTCTTT. Translated: CASSPSRDGTEAFF. The J gene is TRBJ1-1, the V gene TRBV18; D not resolved. The CDR3 is made up of 14 amino acids. With 2 bases removed from V and 4 bases from J, the gap between germline ends came to 11 bases. CDR1 is KGHSH, CDR2 LQKENI, per germline.

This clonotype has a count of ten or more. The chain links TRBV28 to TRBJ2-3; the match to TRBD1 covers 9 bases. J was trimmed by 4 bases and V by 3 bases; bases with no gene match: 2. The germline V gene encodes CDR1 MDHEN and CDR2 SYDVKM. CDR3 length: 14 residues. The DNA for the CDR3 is TGTGCCAGCAGTTTGGACAGGGGTCCAGATACGCAGTATTTT. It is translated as CASSLDRGPDTQYF.

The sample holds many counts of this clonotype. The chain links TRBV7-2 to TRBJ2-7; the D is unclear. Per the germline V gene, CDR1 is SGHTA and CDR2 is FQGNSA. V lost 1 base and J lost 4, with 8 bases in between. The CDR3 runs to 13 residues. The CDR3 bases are TGTGCCAGCAGCTTAGTAGAAGATTACGAGCAGTACTTC. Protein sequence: CASSLVEDYEQYF.

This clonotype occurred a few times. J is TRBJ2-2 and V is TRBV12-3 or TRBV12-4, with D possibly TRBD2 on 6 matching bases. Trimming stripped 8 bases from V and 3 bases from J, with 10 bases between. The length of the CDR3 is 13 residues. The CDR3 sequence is CASSGLYTGELFF. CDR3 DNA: TGTGCCAGCTCGGGACTTTACACCGGGGAGCTGTTTTTT.

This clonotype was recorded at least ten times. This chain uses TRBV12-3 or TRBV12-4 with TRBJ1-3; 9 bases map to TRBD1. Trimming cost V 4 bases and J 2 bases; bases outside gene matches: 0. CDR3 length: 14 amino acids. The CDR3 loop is CASSWTGAGNTIYF. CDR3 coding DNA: TGTGCCAGCAGTTGGACAGGGGCTGGAAACACCATATATTTT.

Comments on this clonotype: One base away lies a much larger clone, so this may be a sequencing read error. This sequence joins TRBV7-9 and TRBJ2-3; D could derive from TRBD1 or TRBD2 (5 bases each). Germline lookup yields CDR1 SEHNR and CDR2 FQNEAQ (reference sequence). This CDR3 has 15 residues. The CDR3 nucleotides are TGTGCCAGCAGCATCCGGGACCGAAGCACAGATACGCAGTGTTTT. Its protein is CASSIRDRSTDTQCF.

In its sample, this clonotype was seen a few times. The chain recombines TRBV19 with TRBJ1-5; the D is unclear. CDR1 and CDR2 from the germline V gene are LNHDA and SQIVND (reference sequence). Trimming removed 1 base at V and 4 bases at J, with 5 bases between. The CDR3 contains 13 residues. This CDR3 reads CASSIGENQPQHF. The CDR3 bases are TGTGCCAGTAGTATAGGGGAAAATCAGCCCCAGCATTTT.

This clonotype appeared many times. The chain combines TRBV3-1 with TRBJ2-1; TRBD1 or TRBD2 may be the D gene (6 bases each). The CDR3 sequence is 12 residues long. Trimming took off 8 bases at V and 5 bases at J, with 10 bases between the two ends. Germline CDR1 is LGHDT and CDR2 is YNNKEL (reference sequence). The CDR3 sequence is CASGGLHNEQFF. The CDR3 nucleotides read TGTGCCAGCGGGGGGCTTCACAATGAGCAGTTCTTC.

The DNA for the CDR3 is TGCGCCAGCAGCCGTCTGGGGGGGCCCGATGAAAAACTGTTTTTT. Amino acids: CASSRLGGPDEKLFF. The chain joins TRBV4-1 to TRBJ1-4; D perhaps matches TRBD1 (6 bases). CDR1 and CDR2 from the germline V gene are MGHRA and YSYEKL. The CDR3 has 15 amino acids. V was trimmed by 4 bases and J by 6 bases, leaving 15 bases between them.

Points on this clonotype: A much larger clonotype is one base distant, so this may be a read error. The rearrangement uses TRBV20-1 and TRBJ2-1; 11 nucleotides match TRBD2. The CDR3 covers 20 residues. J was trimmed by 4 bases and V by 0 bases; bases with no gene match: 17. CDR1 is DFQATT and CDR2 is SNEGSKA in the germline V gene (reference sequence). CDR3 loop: CSARDFVTSGTAVTYNEQFF. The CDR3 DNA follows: TGCAGTGCTAGAGATTTTGTGACTAGCGGGACTGCCGTTACTTACAATGAGCAGTTCTTC.